The clone carrying this TCR beta chain has just one count. Its antigen remains unidentified. This CDR3 region has 13 residues. Trimming left V 7 bases short and J 4 bases short, with 13 bases between. Germline V CDR1 and CDR2: SGHTA, FQGNSA. This record comes from a study of cytomegalovirus exposure and HLA in healthy donors. Study conclusions and caveats: A few of the chains that were CMV-associated were confirmed in vitro to be specific for CMV antigens.

Use of 60 Vbeta and 13 Jbeta primers characterized the PCR. TCRdb keeps only in-frame clones here, not all; method: immunoSEQ multiplex PCR. Altogether over 100,000 clones are present, 75% to 80% being singletons, with the ten largest covering 5.8%. Source material: PBMCs. The TCR was taken from a man in his 60s in good health and CMV-seropositive. The rearrangement joins TRBV7-2 to TRBJ1-1, with D tentatively TRBD1 (6 bases). CDR3: CASTVGGGTEAFF. In DNA, the CDR3 is TGTGCCAGCACCGTAGGGGGGGGCACTGAAGCTTTCTTT.